A selection of T cell receptor beta chains follows, all from one sample in a study of Ad26.COV2.S vaccination and SARS-CoV-2 variants. Sequenced by immunoSEQ multiplex PCR; TCRdb stores in-frame clones only, minus some. This sample has 430,000 or so clones, with 75% to 90% found just once. This specimen was peripheral blood, taken in a trial of Ad26.COV2.S vaccine versus placebo. The receptors derive from a person between 18 and 59 years old who received the Ad26.COV2.S COVID-19 vaccine or a placebo. Each CDR3 is given with its conserved first and last residue. A D gene is named only where the DNA matches it firmly. Some rows have no size entry. The others give once, few or many, or a class for an expanded clone.

j_call d_call v_call clone_size cdr3_aa cdr3_nt
TRBJ2-3 TRBD2 TRBV5-1 once CASMRDYTDTQYF TGCGCCAGCATGCGGGACTACACAGATACGCAGTATTTT
TRBJ2-5 . TRBV5-1 . CASSPNTGGSETQYF TGCGCCAGCAGCCCTAACACAGGAGGTTCGGAGACCCAGTACTTC
TRBJ2-7 . TRBV28 . CASSFGEQYF TGTGCCAGCAGTTTTGGGGAGCAGTACTTC
TRBJ2-1 TRBD2 TRBV20-1 once CSASKGLAGGEQFF TGCAGTGCTAGTAAGGGACTAGCGGGAGGTGAGCAGTTCTTC
TRBJ2-3 . TRBV5-1 . CASSVNTLDTQYF TGCGCCAGCAGCGTGAACACGTTAGATACGCAGTATTTT
TRBJ2-7 . TRBV4-3 . CASSQEEGLPRQSLYF TGCGCCAGCAGCCAAGAAGAGGGCCTTCCGCGCCAAAGTTTATACTTC
TRBJ2-6 . TRBV18 . CASSLPDLHVLTF TGTGCCAGCTCACTTCCGGACCTCCACGTCCTGACTTTC
TRBJ2-3 . TRBV7-3 . CASSLTLSADLYTQYF TGTGCCAGCAGCTTAACTTTATCGGCAGACCTCTATACGCAGTATTTT
TRBJ1-4 . TRBV28 . CASRRRFEKLFF TGTGCCAGCCGCCGCAGGTTTGAAAAACTGTTTTTT
TRBJ1-2 TRBD1 TRBV5-1 . CASSPGQGWYGYTF TGCGCCAGCAGCCCCGGACAGGGGTGGTATGGCTACACCTTC
TRBJ2-1 TRBD2 TRBV27 . CASTSRLAGVIRFDEQFF TGTGCCAGCACCTCTAGGCTAGCGGGAGTAATTCGGTTCGATGAGCAGTTCTTC
TRBJ1-1 . TRBV7-9 . CASSLQGAFF TGTGCCAGCAGCTTACAGGGGGCTTTCTTT
TRBJ1-2 . TRBV10-3 . CAISESWTDNNYGYTF TGTGCCATCAGTGAGTCGTGGACAGATAATAACTATGGCTACACCTTC
TRBJ2-1 . TRBV7-9 . CASSLGLNEQFF TGTGCCAGCAGCTTAGGTTTGAATGAGCAGTTCTTC
TRBJ2-1 TRBD2 TRBV24-1 . CATSDSRTSGNEQFF TGTGCCACCAGTGATAGCCGGACTAGCGGCAATGAGCAGTTCTTC
TRBJ1-1 . TRBV7-8 . CASSLLGPFNTEAFF TGTGCCAGCAGCTTATTAGGTCCATTTAACACTGAAGCTTTCTTT
TRBJ2-7 TRBD1 TRBV7-2 . CASSRTGVAAYEQYF TGTGCCAGCAGTCGTACAGGGGTTGCGGCCTACGAGCAGTACTTC
TRBJ2-3 . TRBV19 . CASRRTDTQYF TGTGCCAGTAGGAGGACAGATACGCAGTATTTT
TRBJ2-7 . TRBV6-5 . CASSQTPDAYEQYF TGTGCCAGCAGCCAGACCCCGGACGCCTACGAGCAGTACTTC
TRBJ2-7 TRBD1 TRBV5-6 once CASSLVYETGGIHEQYF TGTGCCAGCAGCTTAGTTTACGAGACAGGGGGCATCCACGAGCAGTACTTC
TRBJ1-1 . TRBV18 . CASSPAVGKEATEAFF TGTGCCAGCTCACCCGCTGTAGGGAAGGAGGCCACTGAAGCTTTCTTT
TRBJ2-3 . TRBV7-3 . CASSLIPFGTDTQYF TGTGCCAGCAGCTTAATTCCCTTCGGTACAGATACGCAGTATTTT
TRBJ2-3 TRBD1 TRBV18 . CASSPGTGGTDTQYF TGTGCCAGCTCACCCGGGACAGGGGGCACAGATACGCAGTATTTT
TRBJ2-3 TRBD2 TRBV7-2 . CASSLEGLVFHTQYF TGTGCCAGCAGCTTGGAGGGACTAGTATTCCATACGCAGTATTTT
TRBJ1-4 TRBD1 TRBV5-6 . CASSAGTEEKLFF TGTGCCAGCAGCGCGGGGACAGAGGAAAAACTGTTTTTT
TRBJ2-3 . TRBV7-6 . CASSSPEETTDTQYF TGTGCCAGCAGCTCCCCAGAGGAAACCACAGATACGCAGTATTTT
TRBJ2-1 TRBD2 TRBV9 . CASSVGSGTYNEQFF TGTGCCAGCAGCGTAGGTAGCGGGACCTACAATGAGCAGTTCTTC
TRBJ2-2 TRBD2 TRBV2 once CASIGGATYGELFF TGTGCCAGCATCGGGGGGGCCACCTACGGGGAGCTGTTTTTT
TRBJ2-1 . TRBV7-2 . CASISGGYSYNEQFF TGTGCCAGCATATCGGGGGGCTATTCCTACAATGAGCAGTTCTTC
TRBJ2-2 . TRBV7-2 . CASSLWGGGELFF TGTGCCAGCAGCTTGTGGGGTGGCGGGGAGCTGTTTTTT
TRBJ2-1 TRBD2 TRBV2 . CASGPTAGAGSDEQFF TGTGCCAGCGGCCCCACCGCGGGAGCCGGGTCCGATGAGCAGTTCTTC
TRBJ2-1 TRBD2 TRBV2 . CASNPAGGGGEQFF TGTGCCAGCAATCCAGCGGGAGGGGGTGGTGAGCAGTTCTTC
TRBJ1-1 . TRBV2 . CASFREVGTEAFF TGTGCCAGCTTCAGGGAGGTGGGCACTGAAGCTTTCTTT
TRBJ2-7 TRBD1 TRBV6-5 . CASSPLTGGYEQYF TGTGCCAGCAGTCCTCTGACAGGGGGCTACGAGCAGTACTTC
TRBJ2-1 . TRBV6-5 . CASSLGLPLGEQFF TGTGCCAGCAGTTTGGGTCTGCCCCTGGGTGAGCAGTTCTTC
TRBJ2-1 . TRBV15 . CATSRDHLGEQFF TGTGCCACCAGCAGAGATCACCTGGGTGAGCAGTTCTTC
TRBJ1-1 TRBD1 TRBV5-4 . CASSSRPGQLNTEAFF TGTGCCAGCAGCAGCAGGCCGGGACAGTTAAACACTGAAGCTTTCTTT
TRBJ2-1 TRBD2 TRBV19 . CASSSRRGGNNEQFF TGTGCCAGTAGTAGTCGACGCGGGGGAAACAATGAGCAGTTCTTC
TRBJ2-7 . TRBV7-9 few CASSPRGRESEQYF TGTGCCAGCAGCCCTCGCGGCAGGGAAAGCGAGCAGTACTTC
TRBJ1-4 TRBD1 TRBV15 . CATSPFDRVNEKLFF TGTGCCACCAGCCCCTTTGACAGGGTTAATGAAAAACTGTTTTTT
TRBJ2-4 . TRBV7-2 . CASTPDGTRNIQYF TGTGCCAGCACCCCTGATGGGACTCGAAACATTCAGTACTTC
TRBJ1-1 . TRBV2 . CASSAGENTEAFF TGTGCCAGCTCCGCAGGGGAGAACACTGAAGCTTTCTTT
TRBJ2-7 . TRBV20-1 . CSAPLGAEQYF TGCAGTGCACCTCTCGGGGCCGAGCAGTACTTC